The 9 T cell receptor beta chains presented below share a single source sample, sequenced in a study of blood T cell repertoires in COVID-19. Method: immunoSEQ multiplex PCR; TCRdb's copy keeps in-frame clones and lacks some. The table shows about 260,000 clones, with 75% to 95% occurring only once. What was sequenced was PBMCs or T cells enriched from blood (not recorded which). The source is a man in his forties who had been exposed to COVID-19.

The chain recombines TRBV6-5 with TRBJ2-1; possible D gene TRBD2, 5 bases. V lost 6 bases and J lost 5, with 17 bases in between. The CDR3 loop spans 15 amino acids. CDR1 is MNHEY, CDR2 SVGAGI, per germline. DNA for the CDR3: TGTGCCAGCAGCCCGCGGGCCCGCGGCCACAATGAGCAGTTCTTC. Translated: CASSPRARGHNEQFF.

V and J are TRBV28 and TRBJ1-5, with 7 bases aligning to TRBD1. Germline V CDR1 and CDR2: MDHEN, SYDVKM. Losses at the gene ends were 7 bases for V and 1 base for J; bases not matched to a gene: 4. The CDR3 runs 14 residues. The DNA of the CDR3 is TGTGCCAGCACCCCGACAGGGAGCAATCAGCCCCAGCATTTT. Translating it yields CASTPTGSNQPQHF.

This chain links TRBV29-1 with TRBJ2-3; 15 bases map to TRBD2. J gave up 5 bases and V 7 bases, and 13 bases lay outside the gene matches. The CDR3 totals 17 residues. Germline lookup yields CDR1 SQVTM and CDR2 ANQGSEA. CDR3 DNA sequence: TGCAGCGCCAGAGGACTAGCGGGAGGGCCTTATAGAGATACGCAGTATTTT. This sequence encodes CSARGLAGGPYRDTQYF.

The genes are TRBV5-1 and TRBJ2-1, with 10 bases fitting TRBD2. The CDR3 spans 15 residues. Per germline, CDR1 SGHRS and CDR2 YFSETQ. V shed 3 bases and J 3 bases; nucleotides not matched to a gene: 3. Here the CDR3 reads CASSSGLAVYNEQFF. Written as DNA, the CDR3 is TGCGCCAGCAGCTCTGGACTAGCGGTCTACAATGAGCAGTTCTTC. The full variable domain, completed using reference TRBV5-1 and TRBJ2-1, is KAGVTQTPRYLIKTRGQQVTLSCSPISGHRSVSWYQQTPGQGLQFLFEYFSETQRNKGNFPGRFSGRQFSNSRSEMNVSTLELGDSALYLCASSSGLAVYNEQFFGPGTRLTVL.

This clone was counted once. The rearrangement links TRBV5-1 to TRBJ1-1; 7 bases fit TRBD1. The CDR3 contains 14 residues. After removal of 4 bases from V and 1 base from J, the junction contained 4 bases not matched to a gene. Germline-derived CDR1 and CDR2 are SGHRS and YFSETQ. CDR3 nucleotides: TGCGCCAGCAGCAGCTGGACAGGGAACACTGAAGCTTTCTTT. As protein: CASSSWTGNTEAFF.

This chain links TRBV27 with TRBJ1-3; TRBD1 matches at 8 bases. The CDR3 runs to 15 residues. V shed 2 bases, J shed 4 bases, and the junction held 4 bases outside the gene matches. The V gene's germline CDR1 is MNHEY and CDR2 SMNVEV (reference sequence). The CDR3 loop reads CASSLTGGTGNTIYF. CDR3 in DNA: TGTGCCAGCAGTTTAACAGGGGGAACCGGAAACACCATATATTTT.

The gene calls are TRBV5-1 and TRBJ1-3; D is uncertain. Germline V gene sequence: CDR1 SGHRS, CDR2 YFSETQ. The CDR3 has 14 residues. Trimming took 4 bases from V and 0 from J, leaving 8 bases between them. CDR3 sequence (DNA): TGCGCCAGCAGCGCAGAACGCTCTGGAAACACCATATATTTT. Protein product: CASSAERSGNTIYF.

The gene calls are TRBV3-1 (or the pseudogene TRBV3-2) and TRBJ2-1, with 12 bases aligning to TRBD2. The ends lost 2 bases at V and 6 bases at J; junction bases unmatched: 11. From germline, CDR1 is LGHDT and CDR2 YNNKEL (reference sequence). The CDR3 spans 18 residues. Here the CDR3 reads CASSQWLAGGGLGNEQFF. The DNA for the CDR3 is TGTGCCAGCAGCCAATGGCTAGCGGGAGGGGGTTTGGGCAATGAGCAGTTCTTC.

The chain recombines TRBV7-6 with TRBJ2-1; 7 positions agree with TRBD1. J gave up 4 bases and V 1 base, and 7 bases lay outside the gene matches. The germline V gene encodes CDR1 SGHVS and CDR2 FNYEAQ. This CDR3 is 16 amino acids long. CDR3 in amino acids: CASSLGVTGAYNEQFF. CDR3 nucleotides: TGTGCCAGCAGCTTAGGGGTTACAGGGGCATACAATGAGCAGTTCTTC.